Below are 8 T cell receptor beta chains sequenced from a single sample in a study of type 1 and type 2 diabetes patients. The PCR template was genomic DNA. The TCR beta CDR3 region was amplified using 30 forward and 13 reverse primers. From the multiplex PCR reads, TCRdb called clonotypes with MiXCR, one entry per CDR3 protein. Here the sample spans fewer than 300,000 distinct CDR3 sequences, 40% to 50% being singletons. The sequenced sample was peripheral blood mononuclear cells (PBMCs). These receptors were obtained from a man aged 18 to 29 with type 2 diabetes.

The chain carries TRBV6-5 and TRBJ2-1; D is undetermined. Between the trimmed V and J ends, which lost 7 bases and 1 base, there was a span of 8 bases. This CDR3 is 13 amino acids long. The V gene's germline CDR1 is MNHEY and CDR2 SVGAGI. The DNA of the CDR3 is TGTGCCAGCATGGGAATGTCCTACAATGAGCAGTTCTTC. This translates into CASMGMSYNEQFF.

The chain links TRBV20-1 to TRBJ2-3; D ambiguous. The germline V gene has CDR1 DFQATT and CDR2 SNEGSKA (reference sequence). This CDR3 has 15 residues. V lost 1 base and J lost 5, with 16 bases in between. CDR3 loop: CSARGLALRGDTQYF. In DNA, the CDR3 is TGCAGTGCTAGAGGACTGGCCCTACGTGGAGATACGCAGTATTTT.

This clonotype was counted a single time. V usage is TRBV27 and J usage is TRBJ1-5, with a possible D match to TRBD1 (5 bases). The V end lost 2 bases, the J end lost 4 bases, and 15 bases lay between the germline ends. The CDR3 sequence is 16 residues long. CDR1 is MNHEY, CDR2 SMNVEV, per germline (reference sequence). In DNA form, the CDR3 reads TGTGCCAGCAGTTTAAGCGCAGGGAGTTATAATCAGCCCCAGCATTTT. This codes for CASSLSAGSYNQPQHF.

The gene calls are TRBV4-3 and TRBJ2-5; D ambiguous. The CDR3 contains 14 residues. The germline V and J ends were trimmed by 1 base and 2 bases, with 8 bases remaining between them. CDR1 is LGHNA and CDR2 is YSLEER in the germline V gene. The CDR3 region is CASSQGGLQETQYF. Written as DNA, the CDR3 is TGCGCCAGCAGCCAAGGGGGATTACAAGAGACCCAGTACTTC.

In this sample, this clonotype turned up a few times. V gene TRBV7-9 combines with J gene TRBJ1-1; D is perhaps TRBD1 (6 bases). CDR1 and CDR2 from the germline V gene are SEHNR and FQNEAQ (reference sequence). The CDR3 length is 17 residues. The V end lost 5 bases, the J end lost 1 base, and 20 bases lay between the germline ends. Written as DNA, the CDR3 is TGTGCCAGCAGCGGACGGGGCCAGGGGCCTTCGAACACTGAAGCTTTCTTT. The encoded protein is CASSGRGQGPSNTEAFF.

The V gene is TRBV19, the J gene TRBJ2-1, with 14 bases matching TRBD2. The CDR3 totals 16 residues. The V and J ends lost 4 bases and 7 bases, in that order; junction bases with no gene match: 6. Germline CDR1 is LNHDA and CDR2 is SQIVND (reference sequence). Here the CDR3 DNA reads TGTGCCAGTAGTAGTTTAGGGACTAGCGGGAGTAATGAGCAGTTCTTC. Residues: CASSSLGTSGSNEQFF.

V gene TRBV13 combines with J gene TRBJ2-3, with TRBD2 matching 10 bases. The germline V gene has CDR1 PRHDT and CDR2 FYEKMQ (reference sequence). V was clipped by 7 bases and J by 1 base; unmatched bases: 8. CDR3 length: 16 amino acids. The CDR3 sequence is CASTQRGGLGTDTQYF. CDR3 DNA sequence: TGTGCCAGCACCCAGCGGGGGGGCCTTGGCACAGATACGCAGTATTTT.

The rearrangement uses TRBV2 and TRBJ1-2; TRBD1 is a possible D gene (5 bases). Germline V gives CDR1 SNHLY, CDR2 FYNNEI. This CDR3 is 11 amino acids long. V shed 7 bases and J shed 8 bases, with 11 bases lying between them. DNA for the CDR3: TGTGCCAGCATGGACAACTTGGGCTACACCTTC. Protein product: CASMDNLGYTF.